The 20 T cell receptor beta chains below come from one sample, sequenced in a study of cytomegalovirus exposure and HLA in healthy donors. A multiplex PCR was run with 60 Vbeta primers and 13 Jbeta primers. Data came from immunoSEQ multiplex PCR; TCRdb stores just in-frame clones and leaves some out. Of 95,000 to 130,000 clones listed, 70% to 75% are singletons. The material sequenced was PBMCs. The receptors come from a woman in her late teens or twenties in good health and CMV-seronegative.

A single count supports this clone. The chain combines TRBV30 with TRBJ2-3, with TRBD2 as a possible D gene (7 bases). The CDR3 sequence is 17 residues long. V was trimmed by 0 bases and J by 5 bases, leaving 21 bases between them. Germline assignment: CDR1 GTSNPN and CDR2 SVGIG (reference sequence). The CDR3 sequence: CAWSVPWGRGTRDTQYF. The CDR3 coding sequence is TGTGCCTGGAGTGTACCGTGGGGGCGGGGGACCCGAGATACGCAGTATTTT.

In this sample, this clone turned up once. The chain carries TRBV11-2 and TRBJ2-5, with TRBD2 as a possible D gene (6 bases). The V gene's germline CDR1 is SGHAT and CDR2 FQNNGV. Deletions cut 9 bases from V and 4 bases from J, with 18 bases between. The CDR3 has 14 amino acids. DNA for the CDR3: TGTGCCAGTAGCCGGGACTTGCGTGGAGAGACCCAGTACTTC. Amino acids: CASSRDLRGETQYF.

V is TRBV2 and J is TRBJ1-1; weak D call: TRBD1 (5 bases). CDR1 and CDR2 from the germline V gene are SNHLY and FYNNEI. CDR3 size: 15 residues. V lost 4 bases and J lost 6, with 18 bases in between. For the CDR3, the DNA is TGTGCCAGCAGTGGGGTAGGGGATCGAGCTTCTGAAGCTTTCTTT. Its translation: CASSGVGDRASEAFF.

The rearrangement uses TRBV28 and TRBJ1-6; 12 bases match TRBD1. Germline lookup yields CDR1 MDHEN and CDR2 SYDVKM. After removal of 2 bases from V and 7 bases from J, the junction contained 6 bases not matched to a gene. The CDR3 has 17 amino acids. CDR3 DNA sequence: TGTGCCAGCAGTTTACGAGGGACAGGGGGCGGAAATTCACCCCTCCACTTT. It translates to CASSLRGTGGGNSPLHF.

CDR3 nucleotides: TGTGCCAGCAGTTACTCTCCGCGGGGTGAATACAATGAGCAGTTCTTC. The encoded protein is CASSYSPRGEYNEQFF. This chain links TRBV6-6 with TRBJ2-1; D is possibly TRBD2 (6 bases). Germline V gives CDR1 MNHNY, CDR2 SVGAGI (reference sequence). This CDR3 contains 16 residues. V was pared by 0 bases and J by 4 bases, with 13 bases between.

The chain combines TRBV19 with TRBJ2-1, with 8 bases fitting TRBD1. Per the germline V gene, CDR1 is LNHDA and CDR2 is SQIVND (reference sequence). The CDR3 spans 15 residues. V shed 6 bases and J 6 bases; nucleotides not matched to a gene: 10. In DNA form, the CDR3 reads TGTGCCAGTAGCCATATAGGACAGGGTTTCAATGAGCAGTTCTTC. It yields the protein CASSHIGQGFNEQFF. Drawing the rest from reference TRBV19 and TRBJ2-1, the complete variable domain is DGGITQSPKYLFRKEGQNVTLSCEQNLNHDAMYWYRQDPGQGLRLIYYSQIVNDFQKGDIAEGYSVSREKKESFPLTVTSAQKNPTAFYLCASSHIGQGFNEQFFGPGTRLTVL.

This chain links TRBV5-1 with TRBJ2-1; 8 bases agree with TRBD1. Trimming at V came to 2 bases and at J to 2 bases, leaving 12 bases not matched to a gene. The length of the CDR3 is 18 residues. The V gene's germline CDR1 is SGHRS and CDR2 YFSETQ. The CDR3 region has the DNA TGCGCCAGCAGCTTCGGGGCCTCAGGGGGCCCAACCTACAATGAGCAGTTCTTC. Translation gives CASSFGASGGPTYNEQFF. Combining the CDR3 with reference TRBV5-1 and TRBJ2-1 gives the whole variable domain KAGVTQTPRYLIKTRGQQVTLSCSPISGHRSVSWYQQTPGQGLQFLFEYFSETQRNKGNFPGRFSGRQFSNSRSEMNVSTLELGDSALYLCASSFGASGGPTYNEQFFGPGTRLTVL.

This clone was detected once. The V gene is TRBV5-1, the J gene TRBJ2-7, with D perhaps matching TRBD2 (6 bases). Trimming removed 2 bases from V and 5 bases from J, with 14 bases in between. The CDR3 consists of 14 residues. Germline V gene data show CDR1 as SGHRS and CDR2 as YFSETQ. CDR3 coding DNA: TGCGCCAGCAGCTTCCAACGGGGGAACCACGAGCAGTACTTC. This translates into CASSFQRGNHEQYF.

V and J are TRBV7-2 and TRBJ2-5; 15 bases agree with TRBD2. The CDR3 is made up of 17 amino acids. V lost 5 bases and J lost 5; bases outside the gene matches: 9. Germline V CDR1 and CDR2: SGHTA, FQGNSA. CDR3: CASSTGLAGGPGETQYF. The CDR3 nucleotides are TGTGCCAGCAGCACAGGACTAGCGGGGGGGCCGGGGGAGACCCAGTACTTC.

The J gene is TRBJ1-2, the V gene TRBV2; 11 bases agree with TRBD1. The CDR3 covers 15 residues. Germline assignment: CDR1 SNHLY and CDR2 FYNNEI. Unmatched junction bases numbered 3, after V lost 4 bases and J lost 2 bases. The CDR3 nucleotides read TGTGCCAGCAGTGGGGGACAGGGGGTCAACTATGGCTACACCTTC. Amino acids: CASSGGQGVNYGYTF.

CDR3 sequence (DNA): TGTGCCACCAAACTTTACGGGAATAGCAATCAGCCCCAGCATTTT. Its translation: CATKLYGNSNQPQHF. The chain uses TRBV15 and TRBJ1-5, with D hard to call. V lost 7 bases to trimming and J lost 0 bases, with 13 bases between them. The CDR3 loop spans 15 amino acids. Germline CDR1 and CDR2: LNHNV and YYDKDF (reference sequence).

This clone was seen more than once but under ten times. The chain uses TRBV19 and TRBJ2-7; TRBD1 matches 8 bases. This CDR3 region has 15 residues. With V trimmed by 6 bases and J by 7 bases, 14 bases remained unmatched. Germline-derived CDR1 and CDR2 are LNHDA and SQIVND (reference sequence). The CDR3 loop reads CASSHLAPQGGEQYF. Here the CDR3 DNA reads TGTGCCAGTAGCCACCTAGCGCCACAGGGGGGTGAGCAGTACTTC.

A single count supports this clone. The chain employs TRBV9 and TRBJ2-1; 9 bases agree with TRBD2. The germline V gene encodes CDR1 SGDLS and CDR2 YYNGEE. This CDR3 spans 16 amino acids. Germline trimming cut 0 bases from V and 8 bases from J; bases unmatched to any gene: 9. CDR3 nucleotide sequence: TGTGCCAGCAGCGTAGAAGGTAGCGGGGGCCGGGATGAGCAGTTCTTC. Residues: CASSVEGSGGRDEQFF.

This clone was found once. V gene TRBV5-6 combines with J gene TRBJ2-4; 7 nucleotides align to TRBD2. Trimming took 2 bases from V and 10 from J; bases not matched to a gene: 15. Germline CDR1 SGHDT, CDR2 YYEEEE. The CDR3 extends over 16 amino acids. The CDR3, as DNA: TGTGCCAGCAGCTTCGGCGGGGGTGGGTCAGATCCGATTCAGTACTTC. It yields the protein CASSFGGGGSDPIQYF.

V and J are TRBV28 and TRBJ2-2; a possible D gene is TRBD1 (6 bases). V was pared by 6 bases and J by 7 bases, with 24 bases between. Germline lookup yields CDR1 MDHEN and CDR2 SYDVKM. The CDR3 extends over 17 amino acids. This CDR3 is CASRIEPPQGNRGELFF. In DNA, the CDR3 is TGTGCCAGCAGGATAGAGCCCCCCCAGGGGAATCGCGGGGAGCTGTTTTTT. The whole variable domain, filled in from reference TRBV28 and TRBJ2-2, reads DVKVTQSSRYLVKRTGEKVFLECVQDMDHENMFWYRQDPGLGLRLIYFSYDVKMKEKGDIPEGYSVSREKKERFSLILESASTNQTSMYLCASRIEPPQGNRGELFFGEGSRLTVL.

The chain combines TRBV6-5 with TRBJ1-5; D unclear. This CDR3 has 14 amino acids. V lost 4 bases and J 5 bases, leaving 12 bases between the germline ends. The germline V gene encodes CDR1 MNHEY and CDR2 SVGAGI. The CDR3 nucleotides are TGTGCCAGCAGTTTCACGGGTATTGATCAGCCCCAGCATTTT. Its protein product is CASSFTGIDQPQHF.

The rearrangement links TRBV19 to TRBJ1-5; D is possibly TRBD1 (5 bases). Per germline, CDR1 LNHDA and CDR2 SQIVND (reference sequence). With 5 bases removed from V and 3 bases from J, the gap between germline ends came to 14 bases. This CDR3 region has 15 residues. CDR3 in DNA: TGTGCCAGTAGTTCCCCCGGGACTAACAATCAGCCCCAGCATTTT. Its protein is CASSSPGTNNQPQHF.

The V and J genes are TRBV29-1 and TRBJ2-7; D is perhaps TRBD1 (5 bases). V gave up 6 bases and J gave up 2 bases, with 11 bases separating them. From germline, CDR1 is SQVTM and CDR2 ANQGSEA. The CDR3 is 12 residues long. The CDR3 loop reads CSVGLGPYEQYF. The CDR3 nucleotides read TGCAGCGTGGGGCTCGGGCCCTACGAGCAGTACTTC.

The CDR3 bases are TGTGCCAGCAGCTCCGTGGCGGGCGACGAGCAGTACTTC. Translated, it gives CASSSVAGDEQYF. The V call is TRBV7-9, the J call TRBJ2-7; the D gene is possibly TRBD2 (5 bases). The CDR3 contains 13 residues. Trimming shortened V by 4 bases and J by 5 bases, and 12 bases separated the two germline ends. Per germline, CDR1 SEHNR and CDR2 FQNEAQ (reference sequence).

The chain employs TRBV5-1 and TRBJ1-1; TRBD1 matches 12 bases. The CDR3 contains 18 residues. The germline V gene has CDR1 SGHRS and CDR2 YFSETQ. V dropped 4 bases and J dropped 4; count of bases not matched to a gene: 14. Here the CDR3 DNA reads TGCGCCAGCAGCCGGGACAGGGGGCACCGCATCGGAGGCACTGAAGCTTTCTTT. Encoded protein: CASSRDRGHRIGGTEAFF. Looking up the rest from reference TRBV5-1 and TRBJ1-1 gives the full variable domain: KAGVTQTPRYLIKTRGQQVTLSCSPISGHRSVSWYQQTPGQGLQFLFEYFSETQRNKGNFPGRFSGRQFSNSRSEMNVSTLELGDSALYLCASSRDRGHRIGGTEAFFGQGTRLTVV.